The entry that follows covers one T cell receptor beta chain sequence. This sample is drawn from a study of identical twins. This CDR3 is 16 amino acids long. CDR1 MNHNS and CDR2 SASEGT come from the germline V gene. V was cut by 4 bases and J by 3 bases, with 18 bases left in between. TCRdb recomputed calls from the 5' RACE reads with MiXCR, one row per CDR3 protein. This sample carries roughly 470,000 distinct CDR3 sequences, approximately 14% of them seen once, and the ten largest clones take about 0.94%. The sample was also reused in another study, on yellow fever vaccine responses in identical twins.

This rearrangement joins TRBV6-1 to TRBJ2-5; possible D gene TRBD2, 6 bases. Material: CD4+ T cells sorted from blood. The sequence derives from a woman younger than 30 in good health. The CDR3: CASSAQTQRGKETQYF. The CDR3 nucleotides read TGTGCCAGCAGTGCTCAGACCCAACGGGGGAAAGAGACCCAGTACTTC.